This T cell receptor beta chain emerged from a study of cytomegalovirus exposure and HLA in healthy donors. General study results and limits: Most CMV-associated TCR beta chains appeared HLA-restricted in a later analysis. A later analysis reportedly found fewer N-insertions in an Asian-associated ancestry cluster than the roughly 670-donor mean. Across donors, most TCRs were seen rarely, yet some public ones were widespread. There were about 160 TCR beta chains listed as cytomegalovirus-associated.

About this clone: Its cognate antigen is unknown.

In the PCR, 60 Vbeta and 13 Jbeta primers were used. Only in-frame clones appear in the TCRdb table, and some are missing; sequencing was by immunoSEQ multiplex PCR. The sample holds around 180,000 clones, around 68% seen once. Germline V lookup: CDR1 MNHEY, CDR2 SVGAGI. With V trimmed by 0 bases and J by 0 bases, 3 bases remained unmatched. The CDR3 runs to 16 residues. The sample comprised PBMCs. The chain couples TRBV6-5 to TRBJ2-7; 9 positions agree with TRBD1. This sequence originates from a girl between 5 and 17 years old in good health and CMV-seronegative. The CDR3 DNA reads as TGTGCCAGCAGTTACTCGGGGACAGGGAGCTCCTACGAGCAGTACTTC. Protein sequence: CASSYSGTGSSYEQYF.